This entry lists 18 T cell receptor beta chains sequenced from one sample in a study of Ad26.COV2.S vaccination and SARS-CoV-2 variants. Assay: immunoSEQ multiplex PCR; the TCRdb copy retains only in-frame clones and omits some. The table lists 400,000 to 500,000 clones, approximately 88% of them singletons. Treatment described: some 19 received Ad26.COV2.S at low or high dose, single or two shots; 5 received placebo; per-sample allocation not given. Collection of the samples took place on day 63 after the first injection of vaccine or placebo. The starting material was peripheral blood, obtained in a trial of Ad26.COV2.S vaccine versus placebo. The source is a person between 18 and 65 years old who received the Ad26.COV2.S COVID-19 vaccine or a placebo.

The chain carries TRBV4-2 and TRBJ2-7; 13 bases fit TRBD2. After removal of 1 base from V and 3 bases from J, the junction contained 0 bases not matched to a gene. CDR1 is LGHNA and CDR2 is YNFKEQ in the germline V gene. The CDR3 runs to 15 residues. CDR3 in DNA: TGTGCCAGCAGCCAAGGACTAGCGGGGGGCTACGAGCAGTACTTC. Its translation: CASSQGLAGGYEQYF.

A note on this clone: Other DNA variants within this sample encode the same CDR3. The chain recombines TRBV19 with TRBJ2-7; 11 positions match TRBD1. Germline values: CDR1 LNHDA, CDR2 SQIVND (reference sequence). This CDR3 is 15 amino acids long. Germline trimming cut 3 bases from V and 0 bases from J; bases unmatched to any gene: 1. CDR3 DNA sequence: TGTGCCAGTAGTATTGGGACAGGGGGCTCCTACGAGCAGTACTTC. Translating gives CASSIGTGGSYEQYF.

The rearrangement links TRBV21-1 to TRBJ1-3; TRBD1 is the table's D call, not checked against the DNA. TRBV21-1 is noted as a pseudogene. The CDR3 is made up of 14 amino acids. CDR3 coding DNA: TGTGCCAGCAGCAAATCCAGCTCTGGAAACACCATATATTTT. Translation: CASSKSSSGNTIYF.

This clone came up once. The chain joins TRBV28 to TRBJ2-1; a possible D gene is TRBD1 (5 bases). The CDR3 is 15 amino acids. CDR1 and CDR2 (germline): MDHEN, SYDVKM. V was clipped by 3 bases and J by 6 bases, with 15 bases between them. CDR3 bases: TGTGCCAGCAGTTTTAGGCAGGGTCTACCCAATGAGCAGTTCTTC. Translated: CASSFRQGLPNEQFF.

The chain is built from TRBV20-1 and TRBJ1-5; perhaps TRBD1 as D (6 bases). The CDR3 length is 15 residues. The V end lost 3 bases, the J end lost 5 bases, and 17 bases lay between the germline ends. Germline values: CDR1 DFQATT, CDR2 SNEGSKA (reference sequence). In nucleotides, the CDR3 is TGCAGTGCTAGTCGCGCCCGGACAGTGGATCAGCCCCAGCATTTT. It is translated as CSASRARTVDQPQHF.

The rearrangement links TRBV5-1 to TRBJ2-3; 7 bases are shared with TRBD2. This CDR3 spans 15 amino acids. Losses at the gene ends were 2 bases for V and 2 bases for J; bases not matched to a gene: 5. Germline CDR1 and CDR2: SGHRS and YFSETQ. CDR3 loop: CASSFAGVDTDTQYF. CDR3 nucleotides: TGCGCCAGCAGCTTTGCGGGGGTCGACACAGATACGCAGTATTTT.

The rearrangement joins TRBV7-2 to TRBJ1-6; possibly TRBD1 for D (5 bases). Germline lookup yields CDR1 SGHTA and CDR2 FQGNSA. The V end was cut by 5 bases, the J end by 9 bases, with 17 bases between. The CDR3 spans 15 residues. Here the CDR3 reads CASSLTARVGSPLHF. CDR3 nucleotide sequence: TGTGCCAGCAGCCTAACCGCCAGGGTCGGTTCACCCCTCCACTTT.

This clone was observed a handful of times. The rearrangement joins TRBV19 to TRBJ1-1, with D tentatively TRBD1 (6 bases). The germline CDR1 and CDR2 sequences are LNHDA and SQIVND (reference sequence). V lost 3 bases, J lost 6 bases, and 23 bases lay in between. The CDR3 runs to 17 residues. The CDR3 region is CASSMTKGGLVAPEAFF. DNA for the CDR3: TGTGCCAGTAGTATGACCAAGGGGGGGCTTGTGGCCCCTGAAGCTTTCTTT.

A few counts support this clone. The gene calls are TRBV5-1 and TRBJ1-3; D not certain. This CDR3 is 18 amino acids long. Trimming left V 0 bases short and J 2 bases short, with 18 bases between. Looked up from germline, CDR1 is SGHRS and CDR2 is YFSETQ. CDR3 bases: TGCGCCAGCAGCTTGGTCGGGTTTGATCGTATTGCTGGAAACACCATATATTTT. It encodes CASSLVGFDRIAGNTIYF.

The rearrangement uses TRBV7-9 and TRBJ2-1; 11 nucleotides align to TRBD1. V shed 5 bases and J 7 bases; nucleotides not matched to a gene: 7. Looked up from germline, CDR1 is SEHNR and CDR2 is FQNEAQ (reference sequence). The length of the CDR3 is 15 residues. CDR3 sequence: CASSQGQGERNEQFF. The CDR3 bases are TGTGCCAGCAGCCAGGGACAGGGGGAAAGGAATGAGCAGTTCTTC. The full variable domain, with the rest looked up from reference TRBV7-9 and TRBJ2-1, is DTGVSQNPRHKITKRGQNVTFRCDPISEHNRLYWYRQTLGQGPEFLTYFQNEAQLEKSRLLSDRFSAERPKGSFSTLEIQRTEQGDSAMYLCASSQGQGERNEQFFGPGTRLTVL.

The chain carries TRBV6-2 or TRBV6-3 and TRBJ2-3; the match to TRBD1 covers 9 bases. From germline, CDR1 is MNHEY and CDR2 SVGEGT. The CDR3 is 17 amino acids. With V trimmed by 0 bases and J by 2 bases, 6 bases remained unmatched. CDR3 bases: TGTGCCAGCAGTTACTCGGCGACAGGGGGAATCACAGATACGCAGTATTTT. It codes for CASSYSATGGITDTQYF.

V is TRBV7-8 and J is TRBJ2-7, with 7 bases that match TRBD1. Trimming at V came to 5 bases and at J to 0 bases, leaving 4 bases not matched to a gene. The CDR3 has 14 residues. Per germline, CDR1 SGHVS and CDR2 FQNEAQ. CDR3 bases: TGTGCCAGCAGCCGTAGACAGGGCTCCTACGAGCAGTACTTC. Its protein product is CASSRRQGSYEQYF.

The chain couples TRBV5-6 to TRBJ1-5; TRBD1 agrees at 8 bases. V lost 3 bases and J lost 4; bases outside the gene matches: 6. Germline CDR1 and CDR2: SGHDT and YYEEEE. The CDR3 length is 15 residues. The CDR3 sequence: CASSWQGASNQPQHF. The DNA of the CDR3 is TGTGCCAGCAGCTGGCAGGGGGCTAGTAATCAGCCCCAGCATTTT.

The genes are TRBV19 and TRBJ2-1; 15 positions agree with TRBD2. The CDR3 spans 16 residues. Losses at the gene ends were 5 bases for V and 7 bases for J; bases not matched to a gene: 6. In germline, CDR1 is LNHDA, CDR2 SQIVND (reference sequence). The CDR3 loop reads CASSFGLAGGLNEQFF. CDR3 DNA: TGTGCCAGTAGTTTTGGACTAGCGGGGGGGCTTAATGAGCAGTTCTTC.

The CDR3 loop reads CARKLGGEPRTRPQHF. The CDR3 DNA is TGCGCCAGGAAACTAGGAGGGGAGCCGAGGACGCGACCCCAGCATTTT. The rearrangement links TRBV5-1 to TRBJ1-5, with a weak D call TRBD1 (5 bases). CDR1 SGHRS and CDR2 YFSETQ come from the germline V gene. This CDR3 is built from 16 residues. V lost 8 bases and J lost 10, with 28 bases in between.

This chain joins TRBV7-9 and TRBJ1-1; TRBD1 might be the D (5 bases). CDR1 is SEHNR and CDR2 is FQNEAQ in the germline V gene (reference sequence). This CDR3 is 13 amino acids long. The V gene lost 2 bases and the J gene lost 6 bases, with 10 bases spanning the gap. This chain's CDR3 is CASSLRRGAEAFF. The CDR3 nucleotides read TGTGCCAGCAGCTTAAGAAGGGGCGCTGAAGCTTTCTTT.

This clone was observed a few times. The chain joins TRBV2 to TRBJ2-7; TRBD2 matches at 8 bases. With 6 bases clipped from V and 6 bases from J, the junction kept 16 bases outside the gene matches. Germline CDR1 and CDR2: SNHLY and FYNNEI. CDR3 length: 16 amino acids. The chain's CDR3 is CASRTSPGTSMREQYF. The CDR3 bases are TGTGCCAGCAGAACCTCACCCGGGACTAGTATGCGCGAGCAGTACTTC.

V is TRBV9 and J is TRBJ2-1; D ambiguous. The length of the CDR3 is 11 residues. Per the germline V gene, CDR1 is SGDLS and CDR2 is YYNGEE. Trimming removed 3 bases at V and 9 bases at J, with 7 bases between. CDR3 nucleotide sequence: TGTGCCAGCAGCGACCGTAGTGAGCAGTTCTTC. It yields the protein CASSDRSEQFF.